The T cell receptor (beta chain) under discussion was sequenced for a study of T cell changes during pregnancy in multiple sclerosis. Sequencing was performed with immunoSEQ multiplex PCR; in TCRdb, only in-frame clones are kept and a portion is missing. The sample records over 65,000 clones, about 91% being singletons. The sequence derives from a female donor in good health, enrolled as a control in a pregnancy study. Sequenced here: peripheral blood, sampled in the first trimester of pregnancy.

CDR3 in amino acids: CASSQDAGRGTEAFF. The CDR3 bases are TGCGCCAGCAGCCAAGACGCTGGGAGGGGCACTGAAGCTTTCTTT. The chain recombines TRBV4-3 with TRBJ1-1; weak D call: TRBD1 (5 bases). This CDR3 contains 15 residues. The V and J ends lost 0 bases and 4 bases respectively, with 12 bases between them. Germline loops: CDR1 LGHNA, CDR2 YSLEER.